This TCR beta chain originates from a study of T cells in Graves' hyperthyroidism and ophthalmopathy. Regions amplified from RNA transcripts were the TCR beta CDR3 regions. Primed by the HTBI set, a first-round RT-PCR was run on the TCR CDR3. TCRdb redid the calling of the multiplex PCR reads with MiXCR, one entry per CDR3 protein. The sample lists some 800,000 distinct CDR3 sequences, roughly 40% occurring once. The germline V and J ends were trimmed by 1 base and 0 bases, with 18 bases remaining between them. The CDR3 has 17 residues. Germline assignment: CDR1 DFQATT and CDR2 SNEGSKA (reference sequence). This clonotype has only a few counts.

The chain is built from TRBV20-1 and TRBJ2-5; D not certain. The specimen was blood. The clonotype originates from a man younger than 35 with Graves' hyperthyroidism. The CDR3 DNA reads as TGCAGTGCTAGAGTCCGGACCCCTCTTCGGGACCAAGAGACCCAGTACTTC. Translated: CSARVRTPLRDQETQYF.